This section outlines one T cell receptor beta chain sequence together with its context. Its antigen is unidentified. The table came from immunoSEQ multiplex PCR; TCRdb's copy has only in-frame clones and leaves some out. The repertoire holds some 60,000 clones, with approximately 94% as singletons. The CDR3 is made up of 15 amino acids. The V and J ends lost 4 bases and 8 bases, in that order; junction bases with no gene match: 10. Germline V gene sequence: CDR1 SGDLS, CDR2 YYNGEE. The entry originates in a study of human versus mouse CDR3 diversity and MHC coevolution. The study, taken as a whole, reports: About 1.6 million TCR beta clonotypes were estimated for humans, the largest repertoire. Clonal inequality was lowest in most of the three human donors.

The clonotype was recovered from a person aged 60 to 70 in good health. The chain couples TRBV9 to TRBJ2-1; TRBD2 matches 9 bases. The sequencing input was naive CD4+ T cells from blood. Specified subset: CD45RO-negative CD62L-positive naive CD4 T cells. CDR3 nucleotide sequence: TGTGCCAGCAGCACGACTAGCGGATTTGGGGATGAGCAGTTCTTC. Residues: CASSTTSGFGDEQFF. Looking up the rest from reference TRBV9 and TRBJ2-1 gives the full variable domain: DSGVTQTPKHLITATGQRVTLRCSPRSGDLSVYWYQQSLDQGLQFLIQYYNGEERAKGNILERFSAQQFPDLHSELNLSSLELGDSALYFCASSTTSGFGDEQFFGPGTRLTVL.